This T cell receptor beta chain derives from a study of human T cells and chemical hapten exposure. Study observations and caveats: In comparison with controls, expanded TCRs gave rise to a significantly larger number of large CDR3 similarity clusters.

CDR3 length: 12 residues. Germline CDR1 is DFQATT and CDR2 is SNEGSKA (reference sequence). This clonotype was picked up a small number of times. What it binds is not known. Its ends do not fully match the called genes, so a read error is possible. Documented time point: patch test 3, about 24 weeks after DPC sensitization. The treatment: therapeutic diphenylcyclopropenone sensitization with weekly scalp DPC. MiXCR was run by TCRdb on the RACE reads, yielding one entry per CDR3 protein. The data contain 95,000 to 150,000 distinct CDR3 sequences, approximately 10% of them singletons. The origin of this receptor is a woman in her forties or fifties with alopecia areata. Some clones in this sample may be carry-over from other donors' samples. The source was whole blood, collected in connection with sensitization to the hapten diphenylcyclopropenone (DPC). The rearrangement joins TRBV20-1 to TRBJ1-6, with 7 bases aligning to TRBD1. The CDR3 here is CSARESSGTENF. CDR3 bases: TGCAGTGCTAGAGAGTCCTCCGGGACAGAAAACTTT.